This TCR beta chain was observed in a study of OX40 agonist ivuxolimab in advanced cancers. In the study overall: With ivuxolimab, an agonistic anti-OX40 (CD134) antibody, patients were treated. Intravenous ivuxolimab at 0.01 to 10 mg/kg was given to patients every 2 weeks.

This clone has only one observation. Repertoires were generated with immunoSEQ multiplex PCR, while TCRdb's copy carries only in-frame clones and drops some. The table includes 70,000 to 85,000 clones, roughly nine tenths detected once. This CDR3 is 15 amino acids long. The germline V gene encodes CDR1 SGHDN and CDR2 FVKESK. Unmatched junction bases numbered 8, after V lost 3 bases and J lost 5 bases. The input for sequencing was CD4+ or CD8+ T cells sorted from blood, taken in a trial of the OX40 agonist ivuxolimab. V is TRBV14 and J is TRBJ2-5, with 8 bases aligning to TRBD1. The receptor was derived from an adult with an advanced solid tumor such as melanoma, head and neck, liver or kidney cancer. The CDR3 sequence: CASSHWGRGQETQYF. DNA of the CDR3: TGTGCCAGCAGCCATTGGGGCAGGGGGCAGGAGACCCAGTACTTC.